This is a list of T cell receptor beta chains from one sample in a study of Ad26.COV2.S vaccination and SARS-CoV-2 variants. The method was immunoSEQ multiplex PCR; TCRdb's version includes in-frame clones alone and lacks a portion of them. The sample records some 480,000 clones, roughly 89% being singletons. Sequencing used peripheral blood, obtained in a trial of Ad26.COV2.S vaccine versus placebo. These receptors originate from a person aged 18-60 years who received the Ad26.COV2.S COVID-19 vaccine or a placebo. CDR3s include the opening cysteine and the closing phenylalanine or tryptophan. The D gene is left open where the match is weak. Size is stated for part of the rows, as once, few or many counts, or as a class when the clone is expanded.

CDR3nt: TGTGCCAGCAGTTTGGGCGGCGCTACCTACGAGCAGTACTTC
CDR3aa: CASSLGGATYEQYF
d_gene: .
abundance: .
v_gene: TRBV28
j_gene: TRBJ2-7

CDR3nt: TGTGCCAGCAGCCCAATTTTCGGACAGGGGGGTAACAATGAGCAGTTCTTC
CDR3aa: CASSPIFGQGGNNEQFF
d_gene: TRBD1
abundance: .
v_gene: TRBV7-8
j_gene: TRBJ2-1

CDR3nt: TGTGCCAGCAGTCCACGGACTGGCTCCTACGAGCAGTACTTC
CDR3aa: CASSPRTGSYEQYF
d_gene: .
abundance: .
v_gene: TRBV27
j_gene: TRBJ2-7

CDR3nt: TGTGCCAGCAGGTCGGACAGCGGAGGTAACTACGAGCAGTACTTC
CDR3aa: CASRSDSGGNYEQYF
d_gene: .
abundance: .
v_gene: TRBV27
j_gene: TRBJ2-7

CDR3nt: TGTGCCAGCAGTGGGGGTATCAGTTACTCCTACGAGCAGTACTTC
CDR3aa: CASSGGISYSYEQYF
d_gene: .
abundance: .
v_gene: TRBV28
j_gene: TRBJ2-7

CDR3nt: TGCAGCGTCCAGAACGGGGATACGCAGTATTTT
CDR3aa: CSVQNGDTQYF
d_gene: .
abundance: .
v_gene: TRBV29-1
j_gene: TRBJ2-3

CDR3nt: TGTGCCAGCAGCCCAGGACAGGGGTCCTACAATGAGCAGTTCTTC
CDR3aa: CASSPGQGSYNEQFF
d_gene: TRBD1
abundance: .
v_gene: TRBV11-2
j_gene: TRBJ2-1

CDR3nt: TGTGCCAGCAGCCCCGTCGCGGCAAGCTCCTACGAGCAGTACTTC
CDR3aa: CASSPVAASSYEQYF
d_gene: .
abundance: .
v_gene: TRBV9
j_gene: TRBJ2-7

CDR3nt: TGTGCCAGTCGGGGGGTTGAGACCCAGTACTTC
CDR3aa: CASRGVETQYF
d_gene: TRBD2
abundance: .
v_gene: TRBV19
j_gene: TRBJ2-5

CDR3nt: TGTGCCAGCAGGACGGGGGTTTACGAGCAGTACTTC
CDR3aa: CASRTGVYEQYF
d_gene: .
abundance: few
v_gene: TRBV6-5
j_gene: TRBJ2-7

CDR3nt: TGTGCCAGCAGCCCGGACCTAGGGGGCGCGGGGCAGTACTTC
CDR3aa: CASSPDLGGAGQYF
d_gene: TRBD1
abundance: .
v_gene: TRBV27
j_gene: TRBJ2-7

CDR3nt: TGTGCCTGGAGTGGGTCATCGAGGGAGACCCAGTACTTC
CDR3aa: CAWSGSSRETQYF
d_gene: .
abundance: .
v_gene: TRBV30
j_gene: TRBJ2-5

CDR3nt: TGTGCCAGCAGCCACGGGACAGGGGCTAATCAGCCCCAGCATTTT
CDR3aa: CASSHGTGANQPQHF
d_gene: TRBD1
abundance: .
v_gene: TRBV5-6
j_gene: TRBJ1-5

CDR3nt: TGTGCCAGCAGCTTGGTACTCACCGGGGAGCTGTTTTTT
CDR3aa: CASSLVLTGELFF
d_gene: .
abundance: .
v_gene: TRBV7-2
j_gene: TRBJ2-2

CDR3nt: TGCGCCAGCAGCCAAGCCGGACAGGGGGCCAATGAGCAGTTCTTC
CDR3aa: CASSQAGQGANEQFF
d_gene: TRBD1
abundance: once
v_gene: TRBV4-3
j_gene: TRBJ2-1

CDR3nt: TGTGCCAGCAGCTTATCGCTTGGGGGGACCTACTATGGCTACACCTTC
CDR3aa: CASSLSLGGTYYGYTF
d_gene: .
abundance: .
v_gene: TRBV7-2
j_gene: TRBJ1-2

CDR3nt: TGTGCCAGCAGCGTAGGAGAGCTCCTGACTCACAATGAGCAGTTCTTC
CDR3aa: CASSVGELLTHNEQFF
d_gene: .
abundance: .
v_gene: TRBV9
j_gene: TRBJ2-1

CDR3nt: TGTGCCAGCAGCGGGATCCGGTGGGTTGAAGATTCACCCCTCCACTTT
CDR3aa: CASSGIRWVEDSPLHF
d_gene: .
abundance: .
v_gene: TRBV9
j_gene: TRBJ1-6

CDR3nt: TGTGCCAGCAGCCGTTGGGAGGCCAGAAAGTCCACAGATACGCAGTATTTT
CDR3aa: CASSRWEARKSTDTQYF
d_gene: .
abundance: .
v_gene: TRBV28
j_gene: TRBJ2-3

CDR3nt: TGTGCCAGCAGCCAAGGGGCCACCGGGGAGCTGTTTTTT
CDR3aa: CASSQGATGELFF
d_gene: .
abundance: .
v_gene: TRBV3-1/TRBV3-2
j_gene: TRBJ2-2

CDR3nt: TGTGCCAGCAGTGAAGCGCTTCGGGCTCCAACGGGATCTAATGAAAAACTGTTTTTT
CDR3aa: CASSEALRAPTGSNEKLFF
d_gene: .
abundance: .
v_gene: TRBV6-1
j_gene: TRBJ1-4

CDR3nt: TGTGCCAGCAGGGAGGCGGGCAAGGCGGATACGCAGTATTTT
CDR3aa: CASREAGKADTQYF
d_gene: .
abundance: .
v_gene: TRBV28
j_gene: TRBJ2-3

CDR3nt: TGCGCCAGCAGCTTGGGGGTCTTAATCTACAATGAGCAGTTCTTC
CDR3aa: CASSLGVLIYNEQFF
d_gene: .
abundance: once
v_gene: TRBV5-1
j_gene: TRBJ2-1

CDR3nt: TGTGCCAGCAGTTATGGACAGGGCTCACACAATGAGCAGTTCTTC
CDR3aa: CASSYGQGSHNEQFF
d_gene: TRBD1
abundance: .
v_gene: TRBV6-5
j_gene: TRBJ2-1

CDR3nt: TGTGCCAGTACCCCTGACGGAACCGCATCAACTGGCTACACCTTC
CDR3aa: CASTPDGTASTGYTF
d_gene: .
abundance: .
v_gene: TRBV19
j_gene: TRBJ1-2

CDR3nt: TGTGCCAGCTCACCAATCGACCGGGACAGGGGGTTCTACGAGCAGTACTTC
CDR3aa: CASSPIDRDRGFYEQYF
d_gene: TRBD1
abundance: .
v_gene: TRBV18
j_gene: TRBJ2-7

CDR3nt: TGTGCCACCAGTGATACGGCCCCTAAGGGAGGGGGACCCGCCGGGGAGCTGTTTTTT
CDR3aa: CATSDTAPKGGGPAGELFF
d_gene: .
abundance: .
v_gene: TRBV24-1
j_gene: TRBJ2-2

CDR3nt: TGTGCCACCAGCAGAGAGATTCTTGGGAACACTGAAGCTTTCTTT
CDR3aa: CATSREILGNTEAFF
d_gene: .
abundance: .
v_gene: TRBV15
j_gene: TRBJ1-1

CDR3nt: TGTGCCAGCAGCAACGGACTAGCGGGACCCTACGAGCAGTACTTC
CDR3aa: CASSNGLAGPYEQYF
d_gene: TRBD2
abundance: .
v_gene: TRBV7-9
j_gene: TRBJ2-7

CDR3nt: TGTGCCTGGAGGGCCAGGGCCCAAGAGACCCAGTACTTC
CDR3aa: CAWRARAQETQYF
d_gene: .
abundance: .
v_gene: TRBV30
j_gene: TRBJ2-5

CDR3nt: TGTGCCAGCAGCTTACGGTCTACCGCGGGGGAGACCCAGTACTTC
CDR3aa: CASSLRSTAGETQYF
d_gene: .
abundance: .
v_gene: TRBV7-8
j_gene: TRBJ2-5

CDR3nt: TGTGCCTGGAGAGGGACAGGGGTAGAAGGAGTAAGGGGCTACACCTTC
CDR3aa: CAWRGTGVEGVRGYTF
d_gene: TRBD1
abundance: .
v_gene: TRBV30
j_gene: TRBJ1-2

CDR3nt: TGTGCCAGCAGTGATGGTGCTAGCGGGAGCTTAAGAGCCTACAATGAGCAGTTCTTC
CDR3aa: CASSDGASGSLRAYNEQFF
d_gene: TRBD2
abundance: .
v_gene: TRBV2
j_gene: TRBJ2-1

CDR3nt: TGTGCCAGTAGTATATCCGACGGTGGGGGCTACGAGCAGTACTTC
CDR3aa: CASSISDGGGYEQYF
d_gene: .
abundance: .
v_gene: TRBV19
j_gene: TRBJ2-7

CDR3nt: TGTGCCAGCAGTGTCCGGGGGGCTGGGGCCAACGTCCTGACTTTC
CDR3aa: CASSVRGAGANVLTF
d_gene: TRBD2
abundance: .
v_gene: TRBV2
j_gene: TRBJ2-6

CDR3nt: TGTGCCAGCAGCTCATTATACCAATTTACAGGCGGCACTGAAGCTTTCTTT
CDR3aa: CASSSLYQFTGGTEAFF
d_gene: .
abundance: .
v_gene: TRBV7-6
j_gene: TRBJ1-1

CDR3nt: TGTGCCAGCAGCTTGTGGCTCCCCGAGCCCGAGCAGTACTTC
CDR3aa: CASSLWLPEPEQYF
d_gene: .
abundance: once
v_gene: TRBV5-6
j_gene: TRBJ2-7

CDR3nt: TGTGCCATCAAAGGACAGGGGAGTTGGGAGACCCAGTACTTC
CDR3aa: CAIKGQGSWETQYF
d_gene: TRBD1
abundance: .
v_gene: TRBV10-3
j_gene: TRBJ2-5

CDR3nt: TGCAGCGTCGCGCCGGGACTAGCAACAGATACGCAGTATTTT
CDR3aa: CSVAPGLATDTQYF
d_gene: TRBD2
abundance: .
v_gene: TRBV29-1
j_gene: TRBJ2-3

CDR3nt: TGTGCCAGCAGGGGGGTTTTCGAGCAGTACTTC
CDR3aa: CASRGVFEQYF
d_gene: .
abundance: .
v_gene: TRBV6-5
j_gene: TRBJ2-7

CDR3nt: TGCAGCGTCGACCACGGAGGTCCCGAGCAGTACTTC
CDR3aa: CSVDHGGPEQYF
d_gene: .
abundance: .
v_gene: TRBV29-1
j_gene: TRBJ2-7

CDR3nt: TGTGCCATCAGCTCTCCAACGACAGGGAACTATGGCTACACCTTC
CDR3aa: CAISSPTTGNYGYTF
d_gene: TRBD1
abundance: .
v_gene: TRBV10-3
j_gene: TRBJ1-2

CDR3nt: TGTGCCAGCAGCTTCAATACCGGCTCCTACAATGAGCAGTTCTTC
CDR3aa: CASSFNTGSYNEQFF
d_gene: .
abundance: .
v_gene: TRBV7-2
j_gene: TRBJ2-1

CDR3nt: TGTGCCAGCAGCAAACAAGCGGGATTCACAGATACGCAGTATTTT
CDR3aa: CASSKQAGFTDTQYF
d_gene: TRBD2
abundance: .
v_gene: TRBV7-8
j_gene: TRBJ2-3

CDR3nt: TGTGCCAGCAGTTATTTAGGGAACTATGGCTACACCTTC
CDR3aa: CASSYLGNYGYTF
d_gene: .
abundance: .
v_gene: TRBV6-5
j_gene: TRBJ1-2

CDR3nt: TGTGCCAGCAGCACAGGTAGCTCCTACGAGCAGTACTTC
CDR3aa: CASSTGSSYEQYF
d_gene: .
abundance: .
v_gene: TRBV2
j_gene: TRBJ2-7

CDR3nt: TGTGCCACCAGCCTAAAGGTCAGGCTCGCGGGAGGGATGAGGAATGAGCAGTTCTTC
CDR3aa: CATSLKVRLAGGMRNEQFF
d_gene: TRBD2
abundance: .
v_gene: TRBV15
j_gene: TRBJ2-1

CDR3nt: TGTGCCAGCAAGGAGGGGGCGCGAACTGAAGCTTTCTTT
CDR3aa: CASKEGARTEAFF
d_gene: TRBD1
abundance: .
v_gene: TRBV28
j_gene: TRBJ1-1

CDR3nt: TGCGCCAGCAGAAACACCGGGGAGCTGTTTTTT
CDR3aa: CASRNTGELFF
d_gene: .
abundance: .
v_gene: TRBV10-2
j_gene: TRBJ2-2

CDR3nt: TGCGCCAGCAGCCCTTACGCCCAGCGGGGCTCCCCGAACACCGGGGAGCTGTTTTTT
CDR3aa: CASSPYAQRGSPNTGELFF
d_gene: TRBD2
abundance: .
v_gene: TRBV5-1
j_gene: TRBJ2-2

CDR3nt: TGTGCCAGCAAATCCCAAAAGACGATCGGGAATGAGCAGTTCTTC
CDR3aa: CASKSQKTIGNEQFF
d_gene: .
abundance: .
v_gene: TRBV2
j_gene: TRBJ2-1

CDR3nt: TGTGCCAGCAGCCCTAGTCGTAGCGGGAGGGCCCAAGAGACCCAGTACTTC
CDR3aa: CASSPSRSGRAQETQYF
d_gene: TRBD2
abundance: .
v_gene: TRBV7-6
j_gene: TRBJ2-5